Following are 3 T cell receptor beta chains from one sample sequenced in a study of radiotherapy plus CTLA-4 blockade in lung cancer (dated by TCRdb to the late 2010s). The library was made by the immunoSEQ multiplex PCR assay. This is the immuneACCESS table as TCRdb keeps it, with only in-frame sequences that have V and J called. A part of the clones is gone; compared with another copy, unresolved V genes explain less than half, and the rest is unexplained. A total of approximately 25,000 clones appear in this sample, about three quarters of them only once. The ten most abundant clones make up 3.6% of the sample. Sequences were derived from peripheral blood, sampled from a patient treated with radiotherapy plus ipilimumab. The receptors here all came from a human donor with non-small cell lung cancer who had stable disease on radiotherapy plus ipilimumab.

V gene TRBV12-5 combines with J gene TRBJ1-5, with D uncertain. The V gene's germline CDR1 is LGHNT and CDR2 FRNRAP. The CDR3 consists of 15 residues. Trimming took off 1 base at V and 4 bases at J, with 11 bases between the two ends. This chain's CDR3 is CASGLGSGSNQPQHF. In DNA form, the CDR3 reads TGTGCTAGTGGTTTGGGTTCTGGGAGTAATCAGCCCCAGCATTTT.

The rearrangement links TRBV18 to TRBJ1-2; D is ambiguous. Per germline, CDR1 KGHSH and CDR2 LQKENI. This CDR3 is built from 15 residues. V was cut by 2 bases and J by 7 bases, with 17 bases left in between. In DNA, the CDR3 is TGTGCCAGCTCACCAGTCAAGGGTACCGAGGGTGGCTACACCTTC. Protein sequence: CASSPVKGTEGGYTF. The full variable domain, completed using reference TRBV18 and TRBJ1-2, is NAGVMQNPRHLVRRRGQEARLRCSPMKGHSHVYWYRQLPEEGLKFMVYLQKENIIDESGMPKERFSAEFPKEGPSILRIQQVVRGDSAAYFCASSPVKGTEGGYTFGSGTRLTVV.

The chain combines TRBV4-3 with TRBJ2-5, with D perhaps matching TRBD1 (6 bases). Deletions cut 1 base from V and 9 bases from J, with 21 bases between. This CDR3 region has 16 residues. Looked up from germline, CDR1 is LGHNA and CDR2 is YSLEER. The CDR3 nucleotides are TGCGCCAGCAGCCAAGGGGGGCTAGCTGCTACAAGGGCCCAGTACTTC. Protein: CASSQGGLAATRAQYF.